These 3 T cell receptor beta chains were sequenced from one sample in a study of blood T cell repertoires in COVID-19. The data were produced by immunoSEQ multiplex PCR, yet TCRdb's version contains in-frame clones alone and is incomplete. The table lists about 120,000 clones, approximately 92% of them singletons. The sample taken for sequencing was peripheral blood. The receptor source for this set is an older man with active or convalescent COVID-19.

The rearrangement links TRBV7-9 to TRBJ2-3; D call uncertain. The CDR3 totals 14 residues. Germline CDR1 reads SEHNR; CDR2 reads FQNEAQ (reference sequence). V dropped 4 bases and J dropped 1 base, with 9 bases sitting between them. This CDR3 reads CASSSPLRTDTQYF. The CDR3 DNA reads as TGTGCCAGCAGCTCCCCCCTTCGCACAGATACGCAGTATTTT.

This clone was picked up a small number of times. The V gene is TRBV5-1, the J gene TRBJ1-3, with D uncertain. CDR3 length equals 15 residues. Germline CDR1 SGHRS, CDR2 YFSETQ. V was pared by 0 bases and J by 0 bases, with 7 bases between. The CDR3 loop reads CASSLGGNSGNTIYF. The DNA of the CDR3 is TGCGCCAGCAGCTTGGGCGGGAACTCTGGAAACACCATATATTTT. The full variable domain, its missing parts supplied by reference TRBV5-1 and TRBJ1-3, is KAGVTQTPRYLIKTRGQQVTLSCSPISGHRSVSWYQQTPGQGLQFLFEYFSETQRNKGNFPGRFSGRQFSNSRSEMNVSTLELGDSALYLCASSLGGNSGNTIYFGEGSWLTVV.

The rearrangement links TRBV7-2 to TRBJ2-1; a possible D gene is TRBD1 (6 bases). CDR3 length: 14 amino acids. In germline, CDR1 is SGHTA, CDR2 FQGNSA. V lost 1 base, J lost 8 bases, and 12 bases lay in between. The CDR3 sequence: CASSLGGGPDEQFF. CDR3 in DNA: TGTGCCAGCAGCTTAGGTGGGGGCCCGGATGAGCAGTTCTTC.